These 8 T cell receptor beta chains were sequenced from one sample in a study of regulatory T cells in long-lasting Graves disease. CDR3 regions were amplified by Arm-PCR using iRepertoire HTBI primers to build TCR beta libraries. TCRdb re-analysed the multiplex PCR reads in MiXCR, keeping a single row per CDR3 protein. There are roughly 420,000 distinct CDR3 sequences in the sample; 15% to 20% occur only once, and 23% lies in the top ten. Time point defined: newly diagnosed GD, antithyroid drugs for less than 3 months. Preparation of the TCR library used RNA extracted from PBMCs. The data also belong to a second study, concerning T cells in Graves' hyperthyroidism and ophthalmopathy.

The material was peripheral blood mononuclear cells (PBMCs), obtained at new diagnosis, from a patient treated with antithyroid drugs. These receptors were taken from a woman younger than 35 with Graves disease.

This clonotype is a singleton in its sample. The chain uses TRBV5-1 and TRBJ2-1, with 9 bases aligning to TRBD1. This CDR3 comprises 15 residues. Germline CDR1 SGHRS, CDR2 YFSETQ. V lost 2 bases, J lost 4 bases, and 4 bases stayed unmatched. The CDR3 DNA reads TGCGCCAGCAGCTTTCGGGGACAGGGATACAATGAGCAGTTCTTC. Its translation: CASSFRGQGYNEQFF.

This clonotype was counted between two and nine times. The chain is built from TRBV9 and TRBJ2-1; D may be TRBD1 (6 bases). V was clipped by 3 bases and J by 10 bases, with 17 bases between them. Germline assignment: CDR1 SGDLS and CDR2 YYNGEE. CDR3 length: 14 residues. The CDR3 reads CASSARGAGVEQFF. The DNA of the CDR3 is TGTGCCAGCAGCGCCCGGGGAGCAGGGGTAGAGCAGTTCTTC.

In the case of this clonotype: A read error may be the cause here, since a much bigger clone is one base away. The gene calls are TRBV7-2 and TRBJ2-1, with 10 positions matching TRBD2. Trimming at V came to 4 bases and at J to 8 bases, leaving 8 bases not matched to a gene. CDR1 and CDR2 from the germline V gene are SGHTA and FQGNSA. The CDR3 has 15 residues. CDR3: CASSSGVAGGYEQFF. The CDR3 bases are TGTGCCAGCAGCTCAGGGGTAGCGGGAGGATATGAGCAGTTCTTC. The variable domain in full, completed from reference TRBV7-2 and TRBJ2-1, reads GAGVSQSPSNKVTEKGKDVELRCDPISGHTALYWYRQSLGQGLEFLIYFQGNSAPDKSGLPSDRFSAERTGGSVSTLTIQRTQQEDSAVYLCASSSGVAGGYEQFFGPGTRLTVL.

This clonotype has just a few counts. V gene TRBV25-1 combines with J gene TRBJ2-7; D remains ambiguous. V was cut by 3 bases and J by 1 base, with 7 bases left in between. Germline V lookup: CDR1 MGHDK, CDR2 SYGVNS. This CDR3 contains 13 residues. The CDR3 DNA is TGTGCCAGCAGTGATTACTATTCCTACGAGCAGTACTTC. Its protein product is CASSDYYSYEQYF.

This clonotype was counted at least ten times. The gene calls are TRBV18 and TRBJ1-2; a possible D gene is TRBD1 (6 bases). Germline CDR1 KGHSH, CDR2 LQKENI. This CDR3 comprises 14 residues. Trimming took 3 bases from V and 3 from J, leaving 11 bases between them. The CDR3 region is CASSPEQGYYGYTF. CDR3 coding DNA: TGTGCCAGCTCACCGGAACAGGGCTACTATGGCTACACCTTC.

The V gene is TRBV7-3, the J gene TRBJ2-1; D assignment may be TRBD1 or TRBD2 (5 bases each). V lost 1 base to trimming and J lost 4 bases, with 14 bases between them. Per germline, CDR1 SGHTA and CDR2 FQGTGA. The CDR3 is made up of 16 amino acids. The CDR3 loop reads CASSLNRDARYNEQFF. Written as DNA, the CDR3 is TGTGCCAGCAGCTTAAACCGGGACGCCAGATACAATGAGCAGTTCTTC.

CDR3 nucleotides: TGCAGTGCTAACCAGCCAGGGTGGACTGAAGCTTTCTTT. It specifies CSANQPGWTEAFF. The chain couples TRBV20-1 to TRBJ1-1, with D possibly matching TRBD1 (5 bases). The germline V and J ends were trimmed by 4 bases and 5 bases, with 14 bases remaining between them. The CDR3 consists of 13 residues. Germline V gene lookup returns CDR1 DFQATT and CDR2 SNEGSKA (reference sequence).

This clonotype showed up many times. The rearrangement joins TRBV20-1 to TRBJ2-7, with TRBD1 matching 12 bases. CDR3 size: 15 residues. V shed 0 bases and J 6 bases; nucleotides not matched to a gene: 6. Germline CDR1 DFQATT, CDR2 SNEGSKA (reference sequence). Here the CDR3 DNA reads TGCAGTGCTAGAGAGGGACAGGGGGCGCAGGTCGAGCAGTACTTC. This sequence encodes CSAREGQGAQVEQYF.